The sequence of this T cell receptor beta chain was determined in a study of blood T cell repertoires in COVID-19. Method: immunoSEQ multiplex PCR; TCRdb's copy keeps in-frame clones and lacks some. The profile shows about 210,000 clones, around four fifths of them singletons. V was clipped by 0 bases and J by 5 bases, with 10 bases between them. Germline CDR1 and CDR2: GTSNPN and SVGIG (reference sequence). CDR3 length: 13 amino acids. The receptor was derived from a woman aged 40 to 50 with active or convalescent COVID-19. The chain is built from TRBV30 and TRBJ1-2; no reliable D call. Material for sequencing was peripheral blood. The CDR3 DNA reads as TGTGCCTGGAGTGTAGACGGAGGGTATGGCTACACCTTC. Protein product: CAWSVDGGYGYTF.